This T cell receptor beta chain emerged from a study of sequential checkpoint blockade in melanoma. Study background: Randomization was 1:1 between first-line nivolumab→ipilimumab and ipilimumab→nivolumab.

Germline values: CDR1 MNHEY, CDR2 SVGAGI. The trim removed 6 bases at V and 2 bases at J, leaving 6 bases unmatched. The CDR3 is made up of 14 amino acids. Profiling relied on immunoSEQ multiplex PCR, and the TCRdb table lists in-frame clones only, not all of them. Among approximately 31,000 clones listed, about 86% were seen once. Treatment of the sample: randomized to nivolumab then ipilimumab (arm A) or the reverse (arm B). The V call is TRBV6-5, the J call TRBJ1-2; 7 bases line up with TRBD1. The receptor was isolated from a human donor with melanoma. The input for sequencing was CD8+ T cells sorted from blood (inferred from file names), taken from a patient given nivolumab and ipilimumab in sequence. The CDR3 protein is CASRADRENYGYTF. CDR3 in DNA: TGTGCCAGCAGGGCCGACAGGGAAAACTATGGCTACACCTTC.